This TCR beta chain emerged from a study of a mutant IDH1 vaccine in newly diagnosed glioma. The overall study: Treated patients were roughly 62% male, around 38% female, mean age around 40 years. It was radiotherapy, temozolomide, or both that patients received previously, with most receiving both.

This CDR3 is 13 amino acids long. The V gene's germline CDR1 is SGHNT and CDR2 YENEEA. V was pared by 3 bases and J by 4 bases, with 4 bases between. With regard to this clone: The antigen is unknown.

TCRdb's copy holds only in-frame clones and misses some; the assay was immunoSEQ multiplex PCR. This sample has roughly 40,000 clones; approximately 83% occur once, and the top ten carry over 1.5%. This sample's time point: week 5, during vaccination. It was 300 ug of mutant IDH1 20-mer peptide that made up each vaccine dose, given with topical imiquimod. This material consisted of PBMCs, taken from a glioma patient whose treatment included an IDH1 peptide vaccine. This TCR was sampled from a middle-aged man with glioma. This chain joins TRBV11-3 and TRBJ2-6; no firm D call. The CDR3 region has the DNA TGTGCCAGCAGCTTCGAGGGGGCCAACGTCCTGACTTTC. Protein product: CASSFEGANVLTF.